The 23 T cell receptor beta chains reported below all come from one sample, sequenced in a study of T-cell memory formation after mild COVID-19. TCRdb used MiXCR to reprocess the 5' RACE reads, holding one entry per CDR3 protein. The data hold a few hundred thousand distinct CDR3 sequences, with 20% to 25% observed a single time. Sequenced input: PBMCs or a T cell subset sorted from them (not recorded which). These receptors all come from an adult woman who had mild COVID-19 (a few samples of this study predate the infection). Cell type and time point are not known.

The V call is TRBV4-2, the J call TRBJ2-1, with 8 bases aligning to TRBD2. J lost 5 bases, V lost 1 base, and 7 bases had no gene match. In germline, CDR1 is LGHNA, CDR2 YNFKEQ. The CDR3 length is 16 residues. The CDR3 region is CASSQAGSGSHNEQFF. The CDR3 DNA is TGTGCCAGCAGCCAAGCCGGCAGCGGGAGCCACAATGAGCAGTTCTTC.

This clonotype turned up a few times. The genes are TRBV14 and TRBJ1-2; no definite D call. Germline loops: CDR1 SGHDN, CDR2 FVKESK. The V end lost 3 bases, the J end lost 6 bases, and 11 bases lay between the germline ends. The CDR3 contains 13 residues. CDR3 coding DNA: TGTGCCAGCAGCCACCCCCGGGTTGATGGCTACACCTTC. Amino acids: CASSHPRVDGYTF. Using reference TRBV14 and TRBJ1-2 for the parts outside the CDR3, the full variable domain is EAGVTQFPSHSVIEKGQTVTLRCDPISGHDNLYWYRRVMGKEIKFLLHFVKESKQDESGMPNNRFLAERTGGTYSTLKVQPAELEDSGVYFCASSHPRVDGYTFGSGTRLTVV.

The chain uses TRBV9 and TRBJ2-7, with 11 bases aligning to TRBD1. The CDR3 loop spans 15 amino acids. Trimming took 1 base from V and 7 from J; bases not matched to a gene: 7. Per the germline V gene, CDR1 is SGDLS and CDR2 is YYNGEE. CDR3 loop: CASSVYGQGAEEQYF. The CDR3 nucleotides read TGTGCCAGCAGCGTATATGGACAGGGGGCAGAGGAGCAGTACTTC.

This clonotype appeared a few times. The V gene is TRBV2, the J gene TRBJ2-5; 7 positions agree with TRBD1. The germline gives CDR1 SNHLY, CDR2 FYNNEI. CDR3 length: 14 amino acids. The J segment lost 2 bases and the V segment lost 6 bases, leaving 6 bases of the junction unmatched. CDR3 nucleotide sequence: TGTGCCAGCAGCGGGACAGCGCTTCAAGAGACCCAGTACTTC. Translated, it gives CASSGTALQETQYF.

This clonotype appeared a single time. CDR3: CATSDSPGTGTYEQYF. CDR3 bases: TGTGCCACCAGTGATTCCCCCGGGACAGGAACCTACGAGCAGTACTTC. V and J are TRBV24-1 and TRBJ2-7; 8 positions agree with TRBD1. This CDR3 spans 16 amino acids. V lost 2 bases, J lost 2 bases, and 7 bases stayed unmatched. Per the germline V gene, CDR1 is KGHDR and CDR2 is SFDVKD.

The rearrangement joins TRBV9 to TRBJ2-5; a possible D gene is TRBD2 (6 bases). V shed 0 bases and J shed 0 bases, with 9 bases lying between them. Germline values: CDR1 SGDLS, CDR2 YYNGEE. This CDR3 contains 15 residues. DNA for the CDR3: TGTGCCAGCAGCGTAGCGGGACTGAACCAAGAGACCCAGTACTTC. It specifies CASSVAGLNQETQYF.

DNA of the CDR3: TGTGCCAGCAGCCTGTTAGGGGGCTTAGGCACCGGGGAGCTGTTTTTT. As protein: CASSLLGGLGTGELFF. The chain carries TRBV14 and TRBJ2-2, with 7 bases identical to TRBD1. Germline V gene lookup returns CDR1 SGHDN and CDR2 FVKESK. With 4 bases clipped from V and 4 bases from J, the junction kept 9 bases outside the gene matches. The CDR3 extends over 16 amino acids.

This clonotype showed up just a few times. The gene calls are TRBV5-5 and TRBJ2-1; 7 nucleotides align to TRBD2. The CDR3 consists of 15 residues. The germline V gene encodes CDR1 SGHKS and CDR2 YYEKEE (reference sequence). J lost 4 bases, V lost 0 bases, and 4 bases had no gene match. The CDR3 spells CASSLVLAVYNEQFF. CDR3 nucleotide sequence: TGTGCCAGCAGCTTGGTCCTAGCGGTATACAATGAGCAGTTCTTC.

This clonotype was observed a handful of times. The chain joins TRBV19 to TRBJ1-2; 10 nucleotides match TRBD1. CDR1 and CDR2 from the germline V gene are LNHDA and SQIVND (reference sequence). The CDR3 loop spans 14 amino acids. The V segment lost 6 bases and the J segment 7 bases; nucleotides outside the gene matches: 8. Here the CDR3 reads CASSPGQGLGGYTF. The CDR3 bases are TGTGCCAGTAGCCCGGGACAGGGGTTAGGTGGCTACACCTTC.

This clonotype was recorded a few times. This sequence joins TRBV12-3 or TRBV12-4 and TRBJ1-5; the D gene is possibly TRBD1 (6 bases). V lost 6 bases and J 7 bases, leaving 16 bases between the germline ends. The CDR3 contains 14 residues. CDR3 DNA sequence: TGTGCCAGCAGCCCAGCGGGAGGGGGACAGCCCCAGCATTTT. Translation gives CASSPAGGGQPQHF.

The V and J genes are TRBV5-6 and TRBJ2-7, with D possibly called TRBD1 or TRBD2 (5 bases each). This CDR3 is built from 14 residues. Germline V CDR1 and CDR2: SGHDT, YYEEEE. V lost 3 bases, J lost 3 bases, and 13 bases lay in between. CDR3 residues: CASSSLGDGYEQYF. The DNA for the CDR3 is TGTGCCAGCAGCTCACTCGGGGACGGCTACGAGCAGTACTTC.

This clonotype was observed a handful of times. The V gene is TRBV28, the J gene TRBJ2-3; 9 bases fit TRBD2. The CDR3 covers 18 residues. V was pared by 3 bases and J by 0 bases, with 10 bases of the junction left unmatched. In germline, CDR1 is MDHEN, CDR2 SYDVKM. This chain's CDR3 is CASSFPSGALTSTDTQYF. The DNA of the CDR3 is TGTGCCAGCAGTTTCCCTAGCGGGGCTTTAACTAGCACAGATACGCAGTATTTT.

The V call is TRBV19, the J call TRBJ2-3; no firm D call. Per germline, CDR1 LNHDA and CDR2 SQIVND (reference sequence). Trimming shortened V by 7 bases and J by 0 bases, and 8 bases separated the two germline ends. This CDR3 is 13 amino acids long. The CDR3 here is CASTPRSTDTQYF. DNA of the CDR3: TGTGCCAGTACCCCCCGCAGCACAGATACGCAGTATTTT.

V is TRBV4-1 and J is TRBJ2-2; D is perhaps TRBD1 (5 bases). Germline CDR1 and CDR2: MGHRA and YSYEKL. The germline V and J ends were trimmed by 4 bases and 7 bases, with 13 bases remaining between them. The length of the CDR3 is 14 residues. CDR3 coding DNA: TGCGCCAGCAGCCTTACCCCAGGGATCGGGGAGCTGTTTTTT. Protein product: CASSLTPGIGELFF.

This clonotype was counted only a few times. The gene calls are TRBV6-1 and TRBJ1-4; D ambiguous. In germline, CDR1 is MNHNS, CDR2 SASEGT. Trimming took 6 bases from V and 5 from J, leaving 4 bases between them. The CDR3 is 11 amino acids. The DNA of the CDR3 is TGTGCCAGCAGAGAGAATGAAAAACTGTTTTTT. Amino acids: CASRENEKLFF.

V and J are TRBV7-2 and TRBJ2-1; TRBD1 is a possible D gene (6 bases). The CDR3 has 15 residues. V dropped 5 bases and J dropped 4 bases, with 15 bases sitting between them. CDR1 is SGHTA, CDR2 FQGNSA, per germline. This CDR3 is CASSPYRELYNEQFF. CDR3 in DNA: TGTGCCAGCAGCCCTTACAGGGAACTATACAATGAGCAGTTCTTC.

V usage is TRBV20-1 and J usage is TRBJ2-7, with 7 positions matching TRBD1. V dropped 7 bases and J dropped 3; count of bases not matched to a gene: 9. This CDR3 comprises 13 residues. From germline, CDR1 is DFQATT and CDR2 SNEGSKA (reference sequence). The CDR3 DNA reads TGCAGTGATAGGAAGGGACAGATCTACGAGCAGTACTTC. Translated: CSDRKGQIYEQYF.

The chain combines TRBV12-3 or TRBV12-4 with TRBJ2-3, with TRBD2 matching over 9 bases. The V segment lost 7 bases and the J segment 0 bases; nucleotides outside the gene matches: 5. The CDR3 length is 15 residues. CDR3 sequence reads: CASTPTSGSTDTQYF. DNA for the CDR3: TGTGCCAGCACCCCGACTAGCGGCAGCACAGATACGCAGTATTTT.

V gene TRBV12-3 or TRBV12-4 combines with J gene TRBJ2-2; 12 bases align to TRBD1. The CDR3 extends over 14 amino acids. V dropped 6 bases and J dropped 6; count of bases not matched to a gene: 2. CDR3 residues: CASSGTGGPGELFF. DNA of the CDR3: TGTGCCAGCAGCGGGACAGGGGGCCCCGGGGAGCTGTTTTTT.

This clonotype was detected a few times. The chain carries TRBV12-3 or TRBV12-4 and TRBJ2-3, with 8 bases fitting TRBD1. The CDR3 has 14 amino acids. Trimming took 6 bases from V and 4 from J; bases not matched to a gene: 6. CDR3 loop: CASRPDRVADTQYF. The CDR3 coding sequence is TGTGCCAGCAGGCCGGACAGGGTCGCAGATACGCAGTATTTT.

V usage is TRBV2 and J usage is TRBJ2-1, with TRBD2 matching 8 bases. V was clipped by 4 bases and J by 6 bases; unmatched bases: 11. Germline values: CDR1 SNHLY, CDR2 FYNNEI. CDR3 size: 16 residues. The chain's CDR3 is CASSVEAGVGVNEQFF. The CDR3 region has the DNA TGTGCCAGCAGTGTAGAAGCGGGAGTAGGGGTCAATGAGCAGTTCTTC. Filled out from reference TRBV2 and TRBJ2-1, the complete variable domain reads EPEVTQTPSHQVTQMGQEVILRCVPISNHLYFYWYRQILGQKVEFLVSFYNNEISEKSEIFDDQFSVERPDGSNFTLKIRSTKLEDSAMYFCASSVEAGVGVNEQFFGPGTRLTVL.

There are a few counts of this clonotype. DNA for the CDR3: TGCGCCAGCAGCCTCCGGGACAGCAGGACCAATGAGCAGTTCTTC. This encodes CASSLRDSRTNEQFF. J is TRBJ2-1 and V is TRBV5-1; the match to TRBD1 covers 7 bases. Germline CDR1 reads SGHRS; CDR2 reads YFSETQ. This CDR3 is 15 amino acids long. V was pared by 4 bases and J by 6 bases, with 10 bases of the junction left unmatched.

The chain links TRBV4-1 to TRBJ1-4; TRBD1 matches 7 bases. Germline V lookup: CDR1 MGHRA, CDR2 YSYEKL. V gave up 3 bases and J gave up 5 bases; unmatched junction bases: 6. The CDR3 covers 15 residues. Here the CDR3 DNA reads TGCGCCAGCAGCCATCCCGGGACAGCAAATGAAAAACTGTTTTTT. It translates to CASSHPGTANEKLFF.